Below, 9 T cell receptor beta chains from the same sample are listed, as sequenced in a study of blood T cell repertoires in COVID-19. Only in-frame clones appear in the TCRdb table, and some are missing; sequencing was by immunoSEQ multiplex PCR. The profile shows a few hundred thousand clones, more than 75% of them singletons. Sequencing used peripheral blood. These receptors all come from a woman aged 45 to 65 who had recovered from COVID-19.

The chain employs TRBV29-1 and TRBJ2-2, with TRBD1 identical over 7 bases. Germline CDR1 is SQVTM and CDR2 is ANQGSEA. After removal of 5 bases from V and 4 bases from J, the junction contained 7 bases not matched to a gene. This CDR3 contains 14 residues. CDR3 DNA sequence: TGCAGCGTTTCCCGACAGGGAGCCACCGGGGAGCTGTTTTTT. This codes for CSVSRQGATGELFF.

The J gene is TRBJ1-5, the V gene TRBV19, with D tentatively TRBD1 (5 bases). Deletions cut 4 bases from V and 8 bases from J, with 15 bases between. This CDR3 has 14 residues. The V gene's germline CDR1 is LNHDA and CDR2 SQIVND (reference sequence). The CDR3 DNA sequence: TGTGCCAGTAGTAGGGCACGTAGGGGTGAGCCCCAGCATTTT. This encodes CASSRARRGEPQHF.

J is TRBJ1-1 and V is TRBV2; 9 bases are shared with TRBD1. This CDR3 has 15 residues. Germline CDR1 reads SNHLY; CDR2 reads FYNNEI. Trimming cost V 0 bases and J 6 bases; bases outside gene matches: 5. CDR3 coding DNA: TGTGCCAGCAGTGAAGCGGGACAGGGCGGCGCTGAAGCTTTCTTT. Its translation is CASSEAGQGGAEAFF.

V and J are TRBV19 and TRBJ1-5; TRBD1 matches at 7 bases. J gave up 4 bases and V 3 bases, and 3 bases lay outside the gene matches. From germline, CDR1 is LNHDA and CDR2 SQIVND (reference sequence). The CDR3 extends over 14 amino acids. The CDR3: CASSMGQQNQPQHF. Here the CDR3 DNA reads TGTGCCAGTAGTATGGGACAGCAGAATCAGCCCCAGCATTTT.

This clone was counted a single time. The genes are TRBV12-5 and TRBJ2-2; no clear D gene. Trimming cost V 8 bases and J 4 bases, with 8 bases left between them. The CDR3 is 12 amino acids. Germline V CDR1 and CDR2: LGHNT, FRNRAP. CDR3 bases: TGTGCTAGTTGTACGGGCACCGGGGAGCTGTTTTTT. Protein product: CASCTGTGELFF.

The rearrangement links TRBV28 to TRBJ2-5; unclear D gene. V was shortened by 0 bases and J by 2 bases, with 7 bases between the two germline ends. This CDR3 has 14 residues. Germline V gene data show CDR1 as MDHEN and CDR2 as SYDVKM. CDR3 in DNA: TGTGCCAGCAGTTTATGGTTCGGGCAAGAGACCCAGTACTTC. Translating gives CASSLWFGQETQYF.

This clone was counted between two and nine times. CDR3 bases: TGTGCCAGCAGCCAAGAAGGGGACAGGGGCTATGGCTACACCTTC. It is translated as CASSQEGDRGYGYTF. V usage is TRBV4-2 and J usage is TRBJ1-2; TRBD1 aligns across 10 bases. The CDR3 is made up of 15 amino acids. J was trimmed by 4 bases and V by 0 bases; bases with no gene match: 2. Germline V CDR1 and CDR2: LGHNA, YNFKEQ.

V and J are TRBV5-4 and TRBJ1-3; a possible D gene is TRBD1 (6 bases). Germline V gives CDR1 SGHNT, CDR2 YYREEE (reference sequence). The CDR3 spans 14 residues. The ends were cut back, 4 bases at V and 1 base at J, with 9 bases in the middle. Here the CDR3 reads CASSGDISGNTIYF. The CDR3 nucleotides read TGTGCCAGCAGCGGGGACATATCTGGAAACACCATATATTTT.

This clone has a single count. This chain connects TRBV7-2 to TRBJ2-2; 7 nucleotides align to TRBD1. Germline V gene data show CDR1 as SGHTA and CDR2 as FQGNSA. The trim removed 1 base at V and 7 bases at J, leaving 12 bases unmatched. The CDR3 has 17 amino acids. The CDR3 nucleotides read TGTGCCAGCAGCTTAGTAGGGTCAGGGGGTTTTGGCGGGGAGCTGTTTTTT. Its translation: CASSLVGSGGFGGELFF. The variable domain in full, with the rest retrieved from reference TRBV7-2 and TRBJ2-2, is GAGVSQSPSNKVTEKGKDVELRCDPISGHTALYWYRQSLGQGLEFLIYFQGNSAPDKSGLPSDRFSAERTGGSVSTLTIQRTQQEDSAVYLCASSLVGSGGFGGELFFGEGSRLTVL.